This T cell receptor beta chain derives from a study of identical twins. Germline CDR1 reads SEHNR; CDR2 reads FQNEAQ (reference sequence). Trimming pared 0 bases from V and 2 bases from J, leaving 8 bases between. There are 14 residues in the CDR3. Via MiXCR, TCRdb re-called the 5' RACE reads, giving one row per CDR3 protein. This table holds about 160,000 distinct CDR3 sequences, around 3.6% found once. This clonotype was detected many times. The specimen sequenced was memory T cells sorted from blood. The origin of this receptor is a man aged 18 to 29 in good health. The V gene is TRBV7-9, the J gene TRBJ2-7; possible D gene TRBD1, 5 bases. The CDR3 DNA reads as TGTGCCAGCAGCTTAGCCGACAGACCCTACGAGCAGTACGTC. Protein product: CASSLADRPYEQYV.